These 25 T cell receptor beta chains were all obtained from the same sample, sequenced in a study of technical replicates of blood from several donors. Measured with immunoSEQ multiplex PCR; TCRdb has only the in-frame clones, and not every one. This sample carries approximately 90,000 clones, 95% of them seen once, and the ten largest clones take 0.2% to 0.3%. Sequencing was carried out using T cells isolated from PBMCs. These receptors originate from a human donor in good health.

The gene calls are TRBV28 and TRBJ1-2; TRBD1 matches at 9 bases. This CDR3 comprises 14 residues. The V segment lost 8 bases and the J segment 4 bases; nucleotides outside the gene matches: 8. Germline CDR1 reads MDHEN; CDR2 reads SYDVKM. The CDR3, as DNA: TGTGCCAGCGGACAGACAGGGGGGCTCTATGGCTACACCTTC. Translated, it gives CASGQTGGLYGYTF.

This chain uses TRBV10-2 with TRBJ2-7; D unresolved. Germline V lookup: CDR1 WSHSY, CDR2 SAAADI. The CDR3 loop spans 13 amino acids. Trimming removed 4 bases from V and 2 bases from J, with 9 bases in between. CDR3 DNA sequence: TGCGCCAGCAGTGCTGGTAGAACCTACGAGCAGTACTTC. Translating gives CASSAGRTYEQYF.

Points on this clone: The sample has other DNA sequences that encode this CDR3 too. The chain has TRBV5-1 and TRBJ1-5; D may be TRBD1 (5 bases). CDR1 SGHRS and CDR2 YFSETQ come from the germline V gene. V lost 1 base and J lost 1, with 9 bases in between. CDR3 length: 15 residues. CDR3 amino acids: CASSLMAGSNQPQHF. In DNA, the CDR3 is TGCGCCAGCAGCTTGATGGCAGGGAGCAATCAGCCCCAGCATTTT.

The V gene is TRBV19, the J gene TRBJ2-5, with D perhaps TRBD2 (5 bases). Trimming removed 5 bases at V and 1 base at J, with 17 bases between. The germline V gene encodes CDR1 LNHDA and CDR2 SQIVND (reference sequence). The CDR3 is 16 residues long. The CDR3 spells CASSRTVDLLQETQYF. For the CDR3, the DNA is TGTGCCAGTAGTCGGACGGTGGACTTACTCCAAGAGACCCAGTACTTC.

The chain uses TRBV5-8 and TRBJ2-5; TRBD2 agrees at 8 bases. The CDR3 covers 13 residues. V lost 4 bases and J lost 5; bases outside the gene matches: 4. Per the germline V gene, CDR1 is SGHTS and CDR2 is YDEGEE. This CDR3 is CASSGGLGETQYF. The CDR3, as DNA: TGTGCCAGCAGCGGGGGACTAGGGGAGACCCAGTACTTC.

The chain combines TRBV7-6 with TRBJ1-1; D remains unclear. Germline V CDR1 and CDR2: SGHVS, FNYEAQ. Deletions cut 1 base from V and 3 bases from J, with 15 bases between. This CDR3 has 16 amino acids. For the CDR3, the DNA is TGTGCCAGCAGCTTAGAAGCGCAAAGCCGATACACTGAAGCTTTCTTT. It yields the protein CASSLEAQSRYTEAFF.

V and J are TRBV28 and TRBJ2-7, with D perhaps matching TRBD2 (6 bases). Trimming removed 7 bases from V and 0 bases from J, with 16 bases in between. The germline CDR1 and CDR2 sequences are MDHEN and SYDVKM. This CDR3 has 15 residues. This CDR3 is CASTHRGEASYEQYF. CDR3 nucleotides: TGTGCCAGCACCCACCGCGGGGAGGCCTCCTACGAGCAGTACTTC.

The chain carries TRBV7-9 and TRBJ2-1, with D possibly TRBD1 on 6 matching bases. Deletions cut 0 bases from V and 5 bases from J, with 17 bases between. Germline V gene lookup returns CDR1 SEHNR and CDR2 FQNEAQ (reference sequence). This CDR3 is 17 amino acids long. The DNA for the CDR3 is TGTGCCAGCAGCTTAGCATTTTCCGAGGGGGTAAACAATGAGCAGTTCTTC. Its protein product is CASSLAFSEGVNNEQFF. Together with reference TRBV7-9 and TRBJ2-1, the CDR3 gives the full variable domain: DTGVSQNPRHKITKRGQNVTFRCDPISEHNRLYWYRQTLGQGPEFLTYFQNEAQLEKSRLLSDRFSAERPKGSFSTLEIQRTEQGDSAMYLCASSLAFSEGVNNEQFFGPGTRLTVL.

Note on this clone: The same CDR3 arises from other DNA sequences in this sample as well. V is TRBV7-6 and J is TRBJ1-3, with no clear D. The germline V gene has CDR1 SGHVS and CDR2 FNYEAQ. The V gene lost 0 bases and the J gene lost 0 bases, with 9 bases spanning the gap. The CDR3 runs 16 residues. CDR3 sequence reads: CASSLARGSSGNTIYF. The CDR3 nucleotides are TGTGCCAGCAGCTTAGCAAGAGGCAGCTCTGGAAACACCATATATTTT.

The V and J genes are TRBV7-6 and TRBJ1-6; D gene unclear. Germline V gene sequence: CDR1 SGHVS, CDR2 FNYEAQ. The CDR3 totals 15 residues. Trimming removed 2 bases from V and 9 bases from J, with 14 bases in between. CDR3 amino acids: CASSLNRGDGSPLHF. In DNA form, the CDR3 reads TGTGCCAGCAGCTTAAATCGGGGAGATGGTTCACCCCTCCACTTT.

The chain links TRBV2 to TRBJ2-1, with D possibly TRBD1 on 6 matching bases. Germline V gives CDR1 SNHLY, CDR2 FYNNEI. This CDR3 has 14 amino acids. With 11 bases removed from V and 2 bases from J, the gap between germline ends came to 16 bases. For the CDR3, the DNA is TGTGCCGGAGCCAGACAGGAGGCCTACAATGAGCAGTTCTTC. It is translated as CAGARQEAYNEQFF.

The rearrangement uses TRBV6-5 and TRBJ2-1, with TRBD2 matching 7 bases. The CDR3 consists of 15 residues. Trimming removed 2 bases from V and 3 bases from J; junction bases left unmatched: 4. CDR1 is MNHEY and CDR2 is SVGAGI in the germline V gene. The CDR3 nucleotides read TGTGCCAGCAGTTACGGGGCTAGCGGCTACAATGAGCAGTTCTTC. This encodes CASSYGASGYNEQFF.

This chain joins TRBV5-1 and TRBJ2-1; maybe TRBD2 (6 bases). This CDR3 region has 12 residues. Germline values: CDR1 SGHRS, CDR2 YFSETQ. Between the trimmed V and J ends, which lost 0 bases and 9 bases, there was a span of 7 bases. CDR3 amino acids: CASSLERAEQFF. CDR3 DNA sequence: TGCGCCAGCAGCTTGGAGCGGGCTGAGCAGTTCTTC.

V gene TRBV27 combines with J gene TRBJ2-5, with 11 nucleotides matching TRBD2. This CDR3 region has 15 residues. J gave up 2 bases and V 6 bases, and 5 bases lay outside the gene matches. Germline loops: CDR1 MNHEY, CDR2 SMNVEV (reference sequence). CDR3 DNA: TGTGCCAGCAGCACGTTAGCGGGGGGGCAAGAGACCCAGTACTTC. Amino acid sequence: CASSTLAGGQETQYF.

The chain recombines TRBV5-1 with TRBJ2-7, with 9 bases lining up with TRBD2. CDR1 and CDR2 (germline): SGHRS, YFSETQ. This CDR3 comprises 15 residues. J lost 2 bases, V lost 0 bases, and 3 bases had no gene match. The CDR3 DNA reads TGCGCCAGCAGCTTGGCTAGCGGGAAGACCTACGAGCAGTACTTC. This codes for CASSLASGKTYEQYF.

This rearrangement joins TRBV11-2 to TRBJ2-1; the match to TRBD2 covers 7 bases. V dropped 2 bases and J dropped 5; count of bases not matched to a gene: 9. Germline CDR1 is SGHAT and CDR2 is FQNNGV. The CDR3 length is 16 residues. The CDR3 here is CASSLPAGIPNNEQFF. Written as DNA, the CDR3 is TGTGCCAGCAGCTTACCAGCGGGGATACCAAACAATGAGCAGTTCTTC. Based on the CDR3 plus reference TRBV11-2 and TRBJ2-1, the full variable domain is EAGVAQSPRYKIIEKRQSVAFWCNPISGHATLYWYQQILGQGPKLLIQFQNNGVVDDSQLPKDRFSAERLKGVDSTLKIQPAKLEDSAVYLCASSLPAGIPNNEQFFGPGTRLTVL.

V gene TRBV18 combines with J gene TRBJ2-7; D not resolved. The CDR3 consists of 16 residues. V gave up 5 bases and J gave up 3 bases, with 20 bases separating them. Germline-derived CDR1 and CDR2 are KGHSH and LQKENI. The CDR3 reads CASSGGTPRFHYEQYF. CDR3 in DNA: TGTGCCAGCTCAGGCGGAACACCTCGATTTCACTACGAGCAGTACTTC.

The chain recombines TRBV4-2 with TRBJ1-1; 9 positions match TRBD1. The CDR3 runs 14 residues. Germline assignment: CDR1 LGHNA and CDR2 YNFKEQ. Trimming removed 4 bases from V and 0 bases from J; junction bases left unmatched: 0. The CDR3 spells CASSRQGVNTEAFF. DNA of the CDR3: TGTGCCAGCAGCCGACAGGGGGTGAACACTGAAGCTTTCTTT.

The rearrangement links TRBV7-9 to TRBJ2-3, with 7 positions matching TRBD2. Losses at the gene ends were 5 bases for V and 3 bases for J; bases not matched to a gene: 5. The germline V gene has CDR1 SEHNR and CDR2 FQNEAQ (reference sequence). This CDR3 has 14 residues. The CDR3 DNA reads as TGTGCCAGCAGCCCCAGGACTAGAACAGATACGCAGTATTTT. Translated: CASSPRTRTDTQYF.

V is TRBV27 and J is TRBJ2-5, with 7 bases identical to TRBD2. J lost 2 bases, V lost 5 bases, and 23 bases had no gene match. In germline, CDR1 is MNHEY, CDR2 SMNVEV (reference sequence). The CDR3 contains 20 residues. Written as DNA, the CDR3 is TGTGCCAGCAGTGGGTCTAGCCTAGCGGCTTCCATGCCCCAGCAAGAGACCCAGTACTTC. This codes for CASSGSSLAASMPQQETQYF.

The chain recombines TRBV10-3 with TRBJ2-4; no reliable D call. Deletions cut 2 bases from V and 1 base from J, with 24 bases between. Germline loops: CDR1 ENHRY, CDR2 SYGVKD. The CDR3 spans 20 residues. CDR3 coding DNA: TGTGCCATCAGTGAGGTAAAGGCCTCCACCTTCACGAGGGCCAAAAACATTCAGTACTTC. Amino acid sequence: CAISEVKASTFTRAKNIQYF.

The chain recombines TRBV29-1 with TRBJ1-1; TRBD1 matches 7 bases. Germline assignment: CDR1 SQVTM and CDR2 ANQGSEA. The CDR3 is 13 amino acids. V lost 5 bases and J lost 1; bases outside the gene matches: 4. The CDR3 coding sequence is TGCAGCGTTAGGAGACAGGGGAACACTGAAGCTTTCTTT. As protein: CSVRRQGNTEAFF.

The chain uses TRBV28 and TRBJ2-7; tentatively, D is TRBD2 (6 bases). V lost 7 bases and J 1 base, leaving 11 bases between the germline ends. Per the germline V gene, CDR1 is MDHEN and CDR2 is SYDVKM. There are 13 residues in the CDR3. The CDR3 spells CASTGTPSYEQYF. The CDR3 bases are TGTGCCAGCACCGGGACTCCATCCTACGAGCAGTACTTC.

The CDR3 region is CASSFGYQRSLSYEQYF. In nucleotides, the CDR3 is TGTGCCAGCAGCTTCGGATATCAGCGCTCACTTAGCTACGAGCAGTACTTC. This chain connects TRBV5-5 to TRBJ2-7; D is undetermined. The germline V and J ends were trimmed by 2 bases and 3 bases, with 21 bases remaining between them. Germline V CDR1 and CDR2: SGHKS, YYEKEE (reference sequence). The CDR3 length is 17 residues. Full variable domain (missing parts from reference TRBV5-5 and TRBJ2-7): DAGVTQSPTHLIKTRGQQVTLRCSPISGHKSVSWYQQVLGQGPQFIFQYYEKEERGRGNFPDRFSARQFPNYSSELNVNALLLGDSALYLCASSFGYQRSLSYEQYFGPGTRLTVT.

The V call is TRBV9, the J call TRBJ1-3; a possible D gene is TRBD1 (6 bases). This CDR3 comprises 14 residues. Germline CDR1 is SGDLS and CDR2 is YYNGEE. V lost 5 bases and J 4 bases, leaving 13 bases between the germline ends. The CDR3 protein is CASSYQGSGNTIYF. DNA for the CDR3: TGTGCCAGCAGTTACCAGGGGTCCGGAAACACCATATATTTT.